A selection of T cell receptor beta chains follows, all from one sample in a study of molecular identifiers for immune sequencing clone quantification. MiXCR, run by TCRdb on the PCR reads, gives a single entry per CDR3 protein. The table lists just under 650,000 distinct CDR3 sequences, nearly 20% of them singletons. Material for sequencing was naive CD8+ T cells from blood, with Jurkat cell RNA spiked in. These receptors came from a human donor in good health. Some libraries in this study had Jurkat cell RNA spiked in. CDR3s include the opening cysteine and the closing phenylalanine or tryptophan. The D gene is left open where the match is weak. Not all rows give a size; the values are once, few, many and, for expanded clones, a class.

cdr3_nt cdr3_aa d_call j_call cdr3_length v_call clone_size
TGTGCCAGCAGCAAGTTTGAGCAGTACTTC CASSKFEQYF - TRBJ2-7 10 TRBV21-1 many
TGTGCCAGCTCACCGGCCGGTAGCACTGAAGCTTTCTTT CASSPAGSTEAFF - TRBJ1-1 13 TRBV18 -
TGTGCCTGGAGTGCAGGGACAGGCCCCTACGAGCAGTACTTC CAWSAGTGPYEQYF TRBD1 TRBJ2-7 14 TRBV30 few
TGTGCCAGCTCACCGGACGGGATTCCAACAGATACGCAGTATTTT CASSPDGIPTDTQYF - TRBJ2-3 15 TRBV18 many
TGTGCCAGCAGTTACTCGAACCCGAGGGGCACAGATACGCAGTATTTT CASSYSNPRGTDTQYF - TRBJ2-3 16 TRBV6-6 many
TGTGCCAGCAGTTTATATGGGGGGCGACAGGAGGATTTTACCCAGCATTTT CASSLYGGRQEDFTQHF - TRBJ1-5 17 TRBV28 many
TGTGCCAGCAGCCCCACCGGGGAGCGGTTTTTT CASSPTGERFF - TRBJ2-2 11 TRBV7-9 -
TGTGCCAGCAGTTACTCGGGACTAGCGGGGGGAGTCCGAGGGCAGTTCTTC CASSYSGLAGGVRGQFF TRBD2 TRBJ2-1 17 TRBV6-2/TRBV6-3 few
TGCAGTGCTCGGGACCCTAAGAGAGTCCAGTACTTC CSARDPKRVQYF - TRBJ2-5 12 TRBV20-1 many
TGCAGTGCTAGAGAAGCCCGAGGGACTGAAGCTTTCTTT CSAREARGTEAFF - TRBJ1-1 13 TRBV20-1 few